This T cell receptor beta chain emerged from a study of regulatory T cells in long-lasting Graves disease. This clonotype has at least ten counts. Its antigen is as yet unknown. The time point is: newly diagnosed GD, antithyroid drugs for less than 3 months. Making the TCR library involved RNA that had been extracted from PBMCs. Germline CDR1 reads DFQATT; CDR2 reads SNEGSKA (reference sequence). V lost 7 bases and J lost 1, with 25 bases in between. The CDR3 has 17 residues. Study-wide points: New patients shared around 920 public clonotypes, fewer than the 2,500 to 3,500 shared by persistent patients. Few sampled subjects may have lowered accuracy.

Construction of the TCR beta libraries employed iRepertoire HTBI primers in conjunction with Arm-PCR of CDR3 regions. As handled by the study authors: Taken together, the samples had around 60 TRBV and roughly 14 TRBJ segments identified. TCRdb reprocessed the multiplex PCR reads via MiXCR and lists one record per CDR3 protein. TCRdb's processing, not the authors' own work, is the source of the V and J calls. The sample has approximately 360,000 distinct CDR3 sequences; 10% to 15% are singletons. Another study also made use of these data, one on T cells in Graves' hyperthyroidism and ophthalmopathy. Turning to that study: Pregnant or lactating patients were excluded, as were those with uncontrolled infection or other autoimmune disease.

This material consisted of peripheral blood mononuclear cells (PBMCs), taken at new diagnosis, from a patient treated with antithyroid drugs. This receptor was obtained from a woman younger than 30 with Graves disease. The rearrangement uses TRBV20-1 and TRBJ1-1, with D possibly TRBD1 on 5 matching bases. The CDR3 DNA sequence: TGCAGTGTCCGAGGGCCCGCGGGCAGGAGGGGGAACACTGAAGCTTTCTTT. Its translation is CSVRGPAGRRGNTEAFF.